Shown below are 5 T cell receptor beta chains from a single sample sequenced in a study of blood T cell repertoires in COVID-19. Clones were read by immunoSEQ multiplex PCR, and TCRdb kept only the in-frame ones, dropping some. The top ten clones hold 6.2% of a sample with about 240,000 clones, 86% of them seen once. The source material was peripheral blood. The receptors derive from a man aged 55 to 70 with acute or convalescent COVID-19.

CDR3 amino acids: CASSITGISYEQYF. CDR3 nucleotides: TGTGCCAGCAGCATAACAGGGATCTCCTACGAGCAGTACTTC. The chain couples TRBV7-2 to TRBJ2-7; D is possibly TRBD1 (6 bases). The CDR3 extends over 14 amino acids. Germline CDR1 and CDR2: SGHTA and FQGNSA. Trimming took off 5 bases at V and 0 bases at J, with 11 bases between the two ends.

This chain joins TRBV7-9 and TRBJ1-3, with a tentative D call TRBD1 (5 bases). The V gene's germline CDR1 is SEHNR and CDR2 FQNEAQ (reference sequence). Between the trimmed V and J ends, which lost 0 bases and 9 bases, there was a span of 15 bases. This CDR3 spans 15 amino acids. CDR3 in DNA: TGTGCCAGCAGCTTAGCCACTCGACACGGGGGCACCATATATTTT. This encodes CASSLATRHGGTIYF.

This clone is a singleton in its sample. The chain joins TRBV6-5 to TRBJ1-5; 7 positions match TRBD1. The CDR3 contains 15 residues. CDR1 is MNHEY, CDR2 SVGAGI, per germline. J was trimmed by 5 bases and V by 5 bases; bases with no gene match: 9. The CDR3 sequence: CASSTEQGSHQPQHF. The CDR3, as DNA: TGTGCCAGCAGTACAGAACAGGGGAGCCATCAGCCCCAGCATTTT.

This chain's CDR3 is CASSSLAGETDTQYF. Written as DNA, the CDR3 is TGTGCCAGCAGCTCTCTAGCGGGAGAAACAGATACGCAGTATTTT. This chain uses TRBV7-3 with TRBJ2-3; 10 positions agree with TRBD2. This CDR3 is built from 15 residues. Germline V gene data show CDR1 as SGHTA and CDR2 as FQGTGA. Trimming cost V 4 bases and J 3 bases; bases outside gene matches: 4.

The chain uses TRBV6-4 and TRBJ2-3; TRBD2 agrees at 7 bases. Trimming took 3 bases from V and 5 from J; bases not matched to a gene: 2. The CDR3 loop spans 13 amino acids. Germline V gives CDR1 MRHNA, CDR2 SNTAGT. CDR3 protein: CASSERELDTQYF. The CDR3 region has the DNA TGTGCCAGCAGTGAGCGGGAGTTAGATACGCAGTATTTT.